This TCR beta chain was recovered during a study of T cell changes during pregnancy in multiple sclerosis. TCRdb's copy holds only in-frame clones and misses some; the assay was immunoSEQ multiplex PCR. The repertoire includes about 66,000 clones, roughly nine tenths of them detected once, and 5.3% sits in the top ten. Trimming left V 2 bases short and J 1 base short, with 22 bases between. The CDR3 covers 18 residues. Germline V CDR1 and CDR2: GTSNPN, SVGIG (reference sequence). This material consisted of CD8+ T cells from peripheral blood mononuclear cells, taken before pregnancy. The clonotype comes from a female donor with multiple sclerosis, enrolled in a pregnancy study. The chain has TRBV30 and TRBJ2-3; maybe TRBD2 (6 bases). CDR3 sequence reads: CAWSSPELIRRGTDTQYF. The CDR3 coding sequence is TGTGCCTGGAGTTCTCCCGAGTTAATACGGAGGGGCACAGATACGCAGTATTTT.